This entry lists 18 T cell receptor beta chains sequenced from one sample in a study of brain metastases from non-small cell lung cancer. TCRdb's copy holds only in-frame clones and misses some; the assay was immunoSEQ multiplex PCR. In the table there are around 8,000 clones, about 82% of which are singletons. The sample taken for sequencing was primary lung tumor tissue. Receptors were obtained from a donor aged 40 or over with non-small cell lung cancer.

The chain combines TRBV5-6 with TRBJ1-5; D call uncertain. Germline assignment: CDR1 SGHDT and CDR2 YYEEEE. V lost 4 bases and J lost 7, with 15 bases in between. The CDR3 runs to 14 residues. CDR3 protein: CASSRSLMSQPQHF. The CDR3 coding sequence is TGTGCCAGCAGCCGTTCGCTCATGTCCCAGCCCCAGCATTTT.

The chain combines TRBV18 with TRBJ2-5, with TRBD2 identical over 10 bases. Germline CDR1 is KGHSH and CDR2 is LQKENI. Trimming at V came to 0 bases and at J to 2 bases, leaving 3 bases not matched to a gene. The CDR3 has 16 amino acids. CDR3 in amino acids: CASSPPQRGGQETQYF. CDR3 bases: TGTGCCAGCTCACCACCCCAGCGGGGGGGGCAAGAGACCCAGTACTTC.

This chain's CDR3 is CATSRGTGPYEQYF. Here the CDR3 DNA reads TGTGCCACCAGCAGAGGAACAGGGCCCTACGAGCAGTACTTC. The gene calls are TRBV15 and TRBJ2-7; TRBD1 might be the D (6 bases). Trimming removed 1 base from V and 2 bases from J, with 9 bases in between. This CDR3 comprises 14 residues. Per germline, CDR1 LNHNV and CDR2 YYDKDF (reference sequence).

The CDR3 DNA sequence: TGTGCCAGCAGTGATCAGGGGACGAATGAAAAACTGTTTTTT. It specifies CASSDQGTNEKLFF. The rearrangement links TRBV6-1 to TRBJ1-4, with a possible D match to TRBD1 (6 bases). This CDR3 has 14 amino acids. Trimming pared 3 bases from V and 5 bases from J, leaving 10 bases between. From germline, CDR1 is MNHNS and CDR2 SASEGT.

The chain has TRBV3-1 (or the pseudogene TRBV3-2) and TRBJ2-1; TRBD2 aligns across 7 bases. The CDR3 totals 19 residues. V was clipped by 2 bases and J by 0 bases; unmatched bases: 13. The germline V gene has CDR1 LGHDT and CDR2 YNNKEL (reference sequence). The CDR3 protein is CASSQKVASGGSSYNEQFF. In DNA form, the CDR3 reads TGTGCCAGCAGCCAAAAAGTAGCTAGCGGAGGAAGCTCCTACAATGAGCAGTTCTTC.

This clone was counted a few times. This rearrangement joins TRBV5-6 to TRBJ2-3, with D perhaps TRBD1 or TRBD2 (6 bases each). Germline V gene sequence: CDR1 SGHDT, CDR2 YYEEEE. The CDR3 sequence is 14 residues long. V lost 0 bases and J 4 bases, leaving 9 bases between the germline ends. The chain's CDR3 is CASSLEGEADTQYF. The CDR3 region has the DNA TGTGCCAGCAGCTTGGAGGGGGAGGCAGATACGCAGTATTTT. Based on the CDR3 plus reference TRBV5-6 and TRBJ2-3, the full variable domain is DAGVTQSPTHLIKTRGQQVTLRCSPKSGHDTVSWYQQALGQGPQFIFQYYEEEERQRGNFPDRFSGHQFPNYSSELNVNALLLGDSALYLCASSLEGEADTQYFGPGTRLTVL.

The chain employs TRBV29-1 and TRBJ1-1, with D unclear. Germline V gene data show CDR1 as SQVTM and CDR2 as ANQGSEA. V lost 4 bases and J lost 8, with 14 bases in between. This CDR3 region has 12 residues. The CDR3 DNA reads TGCAGCGTTGTCGCGGGGTCCCTAGAAGCTTTCTTT. This encodes CSVVAGSLEAFF.

The chain links TRBV29-1 to TRBJ2-5; 7 bases are shared with TRBD1. From germline, CDR1 is SQVTM and CDR2 ANQGSEA. The CDR3 sequence is 12 residues long. Unmatched junction bases numbered 5, after V lost 5 bases and J lost 5 bases. CDR3 amino acids: CSVRQGRETQYF. In DNA, the CDR3 is TGCAGCGTTAGACAGGGTAGGGAGACCCAGTACTTC.

The J gene is TRBJ2-1, the V gene TRBV5-6; no reliable D call. V was pared by 2 bases and J by 12 bases, with 12 bases between. CDR1 SGHDT and CDR2 YYEEEE come from the germline V gene. The CDR3 sequence is 12 residues long. CDR3 protein: CASSFLVVGQFF. The DNA of the CDR3 is TGTGCCAGCAGCTTTCTCGTTGTCGGGCAGTTCTTC.

Details on this clone: Compared with germline, one end of the junction differs, possibly owing to a read error. J is TRBJ2-5 and V is TRBV3-1 (or the pseudogene TRBV3-2), with 12 nucleotides matching TRBD2. CDR1 and CDR2 from the germline V gene are LGHDT and YNNKEL (reference sequence). This CDR3 is built from 19 residues. The CDR3 region is CASSQDWASGGAGQEIQYF. The CDR3 bases are TGTGCCAGCAGCCAAGATTGGGCTAGCGGGGGGGCGGGACAAGAGATCCAGTACTTC.

A remark on this clone: Its ends do not fully match the called genes, so a read error is possible. The CDR3 protein is CASSAVGTNFGYTF. The CDR3 nucleotides read TGTGCCAGCAGCGCTGTCGGGACAAACTTTGGCTACACCTTT. The chain employs TRBV9 and TRBJ1-2, with D perhaps TRBD1 (6 bases). The length of the CDR3 is 14 residues. From germline, CDR1 is SGDLS and CDR2 YYNGEE.

The table lists this clone with a few counts. DNA of the CDR3: TGCAGCGTTGCGGTGGACCATAATTCACCCCTCCACTTT. It encodes CSVAVDHNSPLHF. The chain carries TRBV29-1 and TRBJ1-6; D gene ambiguous. V was clipped by 4 bases and J by 5 bases, with 9 bases between them. This CDR3 has 13 amino acids. Germline loops: CDR1 SQVTM, CDR2 ANQGSEA.

The J gene is TRBJ2-3, the V gene TRBV19, with D tentatively TRBD2 (6 bases). The CDR3 spans 14 residues. Germline V gives CDR1 LNHDA, CDR2 SQIVND (reference sequence). The germline V and J ends were trimmed by 8 bases and 1 base, with 13 bases remaining between them. CDR3 DNA: TGTGCCAGTCGACGCGGGGTGGGCACAGATACGCAGTATTTT. Translation gives CASRRGVGTDTQYF.

The rearrangement joins TRBV19 to TRBJ2-3; no clear D. The germline CDR1 and CDR2 sequences are LNHDA and SQIVND (reference sequence). CDR3 length: 14 residues. V was clipped by 9 bases and J by 0 bases, with 13 bases between them. DNA of the CDR3: TGTGCCAGGGACCTCCGTGCTAGCACAGATACGCAGTATTTT. This codes for CARDLRASTDTQYF.

The chain recombines TRBV10-2 with TRBJ2-7; D possibly corresponds to TRBD1 (6 bases). CDR3 length: 14 amino acids. CDR1 is WSHSY and CDR2 is SAAADI in the germline V gene. The ends were cut back, 7 bases at V and 2 bases at J, with 15 bases in the middle. The CDR3 nucleotides are TGCGCCAGCAATGACAGGCCACAGACCTACGAGCAGTACTTC. Its protein is CASNDRPQTYEQYF.

V usage is TRBV7-2 and J usage is TRBJ2-5; D could derive from TRBD1 or TRBD2 (5 bases each). CDR3 length equals 12 residues. Germline CDR1 and CDR2: SGHTA and FQGNSA. V was shortened by 2 bases and J by 5 bases, with 6 bases between the two germline ends. In DNA, the CDR3 is TGTGCCAGCAGCTTATGGGGGGAGACCCAGTACTTC. Its protein is CASSLWGETQYF.

This chain connects TRBV5-6 to TRBJ2-7, with 7 bases identical to TRBD1. With V trimmed by 4 bases and J by 0 bases, 7 bases remained unmatched. Germline CDR1 is SGHDT and CDR2 is YYEEEE. The CDR3 is 15 amino acids. In nucleotides, the CDR3 is TGTGCCAGCAGCGCGACCGGGACAGCCTCCTACGAGCAGTACTTC. It codes for CASSATGTASYEQYF.

CDR3 sequence reads: CASSLKGMETQYF. The CDR3 DNA is TGTGCCAGCAGCTTAAAGGGGATGGAGACCCAGTACTTC. The rearrangement joins TRBV7-3 to TRBJ2-5; perhaps TRBD1 as D (5 bases). The CDR3 is 13 amino acids. V lost 1 base and J 5 bases, leaving 8 bases between the germline ends. Germline CDR1 and CDR2: SGHTA and FQGTGA.